This entry describes one T cell receptor beta chain. The target antigen is unknown. Profiled with immunoSEQ multiplex PCR; TCRdb holds only in-frame clones, not every one. The table includes roughly 21,000 clones, around 87% detected once. This sample is drawn from a study of chemoradiotherapy in HPV16-positive cancers. About the study: A couple of HPV16-positive patients' cells yielded candidate HPV-specific clones and common motifs.

General observations from the study: Non-HPV-specific T cells did not expand in tumors during treatment, whereas candidate HPV-specific clones and E7-related motifs did. The functional HPV-specific definition rests on just a couple of HPV16-positive patients.

Germline V lookup: CDR1 SGHVS, CDR2 FQNEAQ. J lost 1 base, V lost 5 bases, and 4 bases had no gene match. The CDR3 is 15 amino acids. This TCR derives from a human donor with HPV-associated anogenital cancer. The sequences come from blood, collected from a patient who underwent chemoradiotherapy. This sequence joins TRBV7-8 and TRBJ2-2, with 7 nucleotides matching TRBD1. CDR3 amino acids: CASSVRQGNTGELFF. As DNA, the CDR3 is TGTGCCAGCAGCGTCCGACAGGGGAACACCGGGGAGCTGTTTTTT.